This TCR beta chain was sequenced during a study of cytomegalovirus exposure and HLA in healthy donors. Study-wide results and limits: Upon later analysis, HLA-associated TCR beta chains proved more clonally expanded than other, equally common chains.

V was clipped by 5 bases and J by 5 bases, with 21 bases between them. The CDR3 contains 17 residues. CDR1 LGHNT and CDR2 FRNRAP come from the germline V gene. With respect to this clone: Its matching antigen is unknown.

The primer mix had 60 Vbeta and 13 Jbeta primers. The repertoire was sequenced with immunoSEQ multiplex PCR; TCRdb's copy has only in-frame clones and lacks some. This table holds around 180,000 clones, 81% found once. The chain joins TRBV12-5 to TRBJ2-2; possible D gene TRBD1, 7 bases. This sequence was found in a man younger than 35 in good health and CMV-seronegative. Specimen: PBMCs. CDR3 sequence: CASGAEGAGRRTGELFF. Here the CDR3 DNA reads TGTGCTAGTGGTGCCGAGGGGGCGGGGAGGCGGACCGGGGAGCTGTTTTTT.